Listed below are T cell receptor beta chains from one sample, sequenced in a study of blood T cell repertoires in COVID-19. Using immunoSEQ multiplex PCR, the repertoire was profiled, and TCRdb retains in-frame clones only, with some absent. The repertoire holds fewer than 55,000 clones, around 84% seen once, with roughly 1.4% in the top ten. The sequencing input was peripheral blood. The receptors here all came from a man aged 45 to 65 with acute or convalescent COVID-19. Both conserved end residues are part of each CDR3. A D gene is named only where the DNA matches it firmly. A clone size is listed for some rows: how often the clone was seen (once, few, many), or a class if it is expanded.

j_gene: TRBJ2-3; d_gene: TRBD2; v_gene: TRBV4-1; abundance: -; CDR3nt: TGCGCCAGCAAGAGCCTAGCGGGAGCTGATACGCAGTATTTT; CDR3aa: CASKSLAGADTQYF
j_gene: TRBJ2-7; d_gene: TRBD2; v_gene: TRBV19; abundance: -; CDR3nt: TGTGCCAGTAAGGGTGGAGCGGGAGGTGACTACGAGCAGTACTTC; CDR3aa: CASKGGAGGDYEQYF
j_gene: TRBJ2-5; d_gene: TRBD2; v_gene: TRBV7-2; abundance: -; CDR3nt: TGTGCCAGCAGCTTGCTACTAGCGGGAGGCCAAGAGACCCAGTACTTC; CDR3aa: CASSLLLAGGQETQYF
j_gene: TRBJ1-2; d_gene: -; v_gene: TRBV9; abundance: -; CDR3nt: TGTGCCAGCAGCGTAGCTAACAGGGTAGATGGCTACACCTTC; CDR3aa: CASSVANRVDGYTF
j_gene: TRBJ2-2; d_gene: -; v_gene: TRBV12-3/TRBV12-4; abundance: -; CDR3nt: TGTGCCAGCAGCCCAAATGCGGGCGGGGAGCTGTTTTTT; CDR3aa: CASSPNAGGELFF
j_gene: TRBJ2-2; d_gene: -; v_gene: TRBV29-1; abundance: -; CDR3nt: TGCAGCGTAAAGAGCTCTACAGGTGGGTCCCCCGGGGAGCTGTTTTTT; CDR3aa: CSVKSSTGGSPGELFF
j_gene: TRBJ1-2; d_gene: TRBD1; v_gene: TRBV5-4; abundance: -; CDR3nt: TGTGCCAGCAGCCGTGACGGGTACAGGGGTTATAATTATGACTATGGCTACACCTTC; CDR3aa: CASSRDGYRGYNYDYGYTF
j_gene: TRBJ2-5; d_gene: -; v_gene: TRBV5-4; abundance: -; CDR3nt: TGTGCCAGCAGCTCCCGAAACAGACTAGATCAAGAGACCCAGTACTTC; CDR3aa: CASSSRNRLDQETQYF
j_gene: TRBJ2-2; d_gene: TRBD2; v_gene: TRBV7-9; abundance: -; CDR3nt: TGTGCCAGCAGCATCTTAGCGGGAGATCCCGGGGAGCTGTTTTTT; CDR3aa: CASSILAGDPGELFF
j_gene: TRBJ1-2; d_gene: TRBD1; v_gene: TRBV7-8; abundance: -; CDR3nt: TGTGCCAGCAGCAGAGGGCGGGACAGGGGGCTTAACTATGGCTACACCTTC; CDR3aa: CASSRGRDRGLNYGYTF
j_gene: TRBJ1-2; d_gene: -; v_gene: TRBV9; abundance: -; CDR3nt: TGTGCCAGCAGCCCCCAAGGTAGGGGAGGCTATGGCTACACCTTC; CDR3aa: CASSPQGRGGYGYTF
j_gene: TRBJ2-7; d_gene: TRBD1; v_gene: TRBV10-1; abundance: -; CDR3nt: TGCGCCAGCAGGGGGGACAGCCTTTCTTCCTACGAGCAGTACTTC; CDR3aa: CASRGDSLSSYEQYF
j_gene: TRBJ1-5; d_gene: -; v_gene: TRBV28; abundance: -; CDR3nt: TGTGCCAGCTACGATCTAAATCAGCCCCAGCATTTT; CDR3aa: CASYDLNQPQHF
j_gene: TRBJ2-7; d_gene: -; v_gene: TRBV25-1; abundance: -; CDR3nt: TGTGCCAGCAGTCCAGGTCCACGGTACGAGCAGTACTTC; CDR3aa: CASSPGPRYEQYF
j_gene: TRBJ2-7; d_gene: TRBD1; v_gene: TRBV10-1; abundance: -; CDR3nt: TGCGCCAGCAGTGACAGGGGGAACTACGAGCAGTACTTC; CDR3aa: CASSDRGNYEQYF
j_gene: TRBJ2-7; d_gene: -; v_gene: TRBV6-5; abundance: -; CDR3nt: TGTGCCAGCACCTCCGGGAGCGAGCAGTACTTC; CDR3aa: CASTSGSEQYF
j_gene: TRBJ1-6; d_gene: TRBD1; v_gene: TRBV24-1; abundance: -; CDR3nt: TGTGCCACCAGATACGCCCCGGGACAGGATAATTCACCCCTCCACTTT; CDR3aa: CATRYAPGQDNSPLHF
j_gene: TRBJ2-7; d_gene: -; v_gene: TRBV9; abundance: -; CDR3nt: TGTGCCAGCAGCGTAGCCCCCAGGGACGAGCAGTACTTC; CDR3aa: CASSVAPRDEQYF
j_gene: TRBJ2-7; d_gene: -; v_gene: TRBV30; abundance: -; CDR3nt: TGTGCCTGGAGTGTGTTGGAGGGGTGGTCGTACTTC; CDR3aa: CAWSVLEGWSYF
j_gene: TRBJ2-7; d_gene: -; v_gene: TRBV11-3; abundance: once; CDR3nt: TGTGCCAGCAGCTTAGGGGGGCACGAGCAGTACTTC; CDR3aa: CASSLGGHEQYF
j_gene: TRBJ2-3; d_gene: TRBD2; v_gene: TRBV4-3; abundance: -; CDR3nt: TGCGCCAGCAGCCGCGGGACTAGCGGGGGCGCGGGCACAGATACGCAGTATTTT; CDR3aa: CASSRGTSGGAGTDTQYF
j_gene: TRBJ2-2; d_gene: -; v_gene: TRBV21-1; abundance: -; CDR3nt: TGTGCCAGCAGCGAAAGGACACTTGGCGGGGAGCTGTTTTTT; CDR3aa: CASSERTLGGELFF
j_gene: TRBJ1-4; d_gene: -; v_gene: TRBV7-2; abundance: -; CDR3nt: TGTGCCAGCAGCTTAATCCCCCAGGGGACTAATGAAAAACTGTTTTTT; CDR3aa: CASSLIPQGTNEKLFF
j_gene: TRBJ2-7; d_gene: -; v_gene: TRBV30; abundance: -; CDR3nt: TGTGCCTGGAGTGTACTAGTCTACGAGCAGTACTTC; CDR3aa: CAWSVLVYEQYF
j_gene: TRBJ1-2; d_gene: -; v_gene: TRBV7-6; abundance: once; CDR3nt: TGTGCCAGCAGCTTAGGGGCTGGGGGCGGCTACACCTTC; CDR3aa: CASSLGAGGGYTF
j_gene: TRBJ1-2; d_gene: -; v_gene: TRBV5-1; abundance: -; CDR3nt: TGCGCCAGCAGCTTGGAACAGGGCCACTATGGCTACACCTTC; CDR3aa: CASSLEQGHYGYTF
j_gene: TRBJ1-2; d_gene: -; v_gene: TRBV5-4; abundance: -; CDR3nt: TGTGCCAGCTCCGCGGGAGGGGCCGCCTTAAACTATGGCTACACCTTC; CDR3aa: CASSAGGAALNYGYTF
j_gene: TRBJ1-5; d_gene: TRBD1; v_gene: TRBV19; abundance: -; CDR3nt: TGTGCCAGTAGTCGCGGAGATGGACAGGGGGTGTTTCGGCCCCAGCATTTT; CDR3aa: CASSRGDGQGVFRPQHF
j_gene: TRBJ2-2; d_gene: TRBD2; v_gene: TRBV29-1; abundance: -; CDR3nt: TGCAGCGTTGAACCGGGAGGCACCGGGGAGCTGTTTTTT; CDR3aa: CSVEPGGTGELFF
j_gene: TRBJ2-5; d_gene: TRBD2; v_gene: TRBV15; abundance: once; CDR3nt: TGTGCCACCAGCAGAGATCAGGTGGGAGCTAGCGGGAGACCTGAAGAGACCCAGTACTTC; CDR3aa: CATSRDQVGASGRPEETQYF
j_gene: TRBJ1-3; d_gene: TRBD1; v_gene: TRBV7-2; abundance: -; CDR3nt: TGTGCCAGCAGCCGTACTCGGGACAGCGGAAACACCATATATTTT; CDR3aa: CASSRTRDSGNTIYF
j_gene: TRBJ2-7; d_gene: -; v_gene: TRBV13; abundance: -; CDR3nt: TGTGCCAGCAGCTTAGGGGAGGGGTACGAGCAGTACTTC; CDR3aa: CASSLGEGYEQYF
j_gene: TRBJ2-2; d_gene: -; v_gene: TRBV20-1; abundance: -; CDR3nt: TGCAGTGCTAGTCACTCGAAGTCGGGCACCGGGGAGCTGTTTTTT; CDR3aa: CSASHSKSGTGELFF
j_gene: TRBJ2-3; d_gene: -; v_gene: TRBV5-6; abundance: -; CDR3nt: TGTGCCAGCAGGTGGACCAGGGTGTCCAGCACAGATACGCAGTATTTT; CDR3aa: CASRWTRVSSTDTQYF
j_gene: TRBJ2-1; d_gene: TRBD2; v_gene: TRBV7-9; abundance: once; CDR3nt: TGTGCCAGCAGAAGGGAGCGGGGGGTGGGCTACAATGAGCAGTTCTTC; CDR3aa: CASRRERGVGYNEQFF
j_gene: TRBJ1-1; d_gene: -; v_gene: TRBV5-4; abundance: -; CDR3nt: TGTGCCAGCAGCTTGAGCCCGGGACAGAACACTGAAGCTTTCTTT; CDR3aa: CASSLSPGQNTEAFF
j_gene: TRBJ2-5; d_gene: -; v_gene: TRBV24-1; abundance: -; CDR3nt: TGTGCCACCAGTGATAGGACAGCTAAACAAGAGACCCAGTACTTC; CDR3aa: CATSDRTAKQETQYF
j_gene: TRBJ1-1; d_gene: TRBD1; v_gene: TRBV15; abundance: -; CDR3nt: TGTGCCACCAGCAAAGGACAGGGTCGTACTGAAGCTTTCTTT; CDR3aa: CATSKGQGRTEAFF
j_gene: TRBJ1-4; d_gene: -; v_gene: TRBV7-2; abundance: -; CDR3nt: TGTGCCAGCAGCTTGGCAGGCGTCCTTAATGAAAAACTGTTTTTT; CDR3aa: CASSLAGVLNEKLFF
j_gene: TRBJ2-3; d_gene: -; v_gene: TRBV4-1; abundance: -; CDR3nt: TGCGCCAGCAGCCAAGAAGATGGACTACGGGCAGATACGCAGTATTTT; CDR3aa: CASSQEDGLRADTQYF
j_gene: TRBJ2-1; d_gene: -; v_gene: TRBV28; abundance: -; CDR3nt: TGTGCCACCTCAGGCGTGAGCTCCTACAATGAGCAGTTCTTC; CDR3aa: CATSGVSSYNEQFF
j_gene: TRBJ2-5; d_gene: TRBD2; v_gene: TRBV7-2; abundance: -; CDR3nt: TGTGCCAGCAGCAGGACGGGACTAGCGGCCAGCGGGGAGACCCAGTACTTC; CDR3aa: CASSRTGLAASGETQYF
j_gene: TRBJ2-7; d_gene: TRBD1; v_gene: TRBV27; abundance: -; CDR3nt: TGTGCCAGCAGTCCCAATCGACAGGGAAGAAGCGAGCAGTACTTC; CDR3aa: CASSPNRQGRSEQYF
j_gene: TRBJ1-6; d_gene: -; v_gene: TRBV4-1; abundance: once; CDR3nt: TGCGCCAGCAGCCAAAGAAGGGACTACTATACGGGTAATTCACCCCTCCACTTT; CDR3aa: CASSQRRDYYTGNSPLHF
j_gene: TRBJ1-5; d_gene: TRBD1; v_gene: TRBV6-5; abundance: -; CDR3nt: TGTGCCAGCAATTCCCGGGACAGGGGACAGCCCCAGCATTTT; CDR3aa: CASNSRDRGQPQHF
j_gene: TRBJ2-6; d_gene: -; v_gene: TRBV5-1; abundance: -; CDR3nt: TGCGCCAGCAGCCTGAAGGGGTACTCTGGGGCCAACGTCCTGACTTTC; CDR3aa: CASSLKGYSGANVLTF
j_gene: TRBJ1-2; d_gene: -; v_gene: TRBV30; abundance: -; CDR3nt: TGTGCCTGGAAAGAGGGGGTCGGTGGCTACACCTTC; CDR3aa: CAWKEGVGGYTF
j_gene: TRBJ1-3; d_gene: -; v_gene: TRBV7-2; abundance: -; CDR3nt: TGTGCCAGCAGCTTGCATCACCGGAGGGATTACGGAAACACCATATATTTT; CDR3aa: CASSLHHRRDYGNTIYF
j_gene: TRBJ2-3; d_gene: -; v_gene: TRBV19; abundance: -; CDR3nt: TGTGCCAGTAGTATGGGCAGGGCCGCAGATACGCAGTATTTT; CDR3aa: CASSMGRAADTQYF